The subject of this entry is one TCR beta chain. Its antigen is not known. This CDR3 is built from 11 residues. Trimming removed 4 bases from V and 6 bases from J, with 7 bases in between. Germline values: CDR1 SGHVS, CDR2 FQNEAQ. This entry is derived from a study of neoadjuvant nivolumab and ipilimumab in lung cancer. Study outcomes and limitations: Only two of four nivolumab-treated tumors gained richness and clonality by surgery.

Sequenced by immunoSEQ multiplex PCR; TCRdb stores in-frame clones only, minus some. The profile covers over 20,000 clones, with 82% appearing a single time and about 9% taken by the ten largest. The chain uses TRBV7-8 and TRBJ2-7; D remains ambiguous. Sequencing used tumor tissue, obtained after neoadjuvant nivolumab, alone or with ipilimumab, at or shortly before surgery. This clonotype was obtained from an adult with non-small cell lung cancer. The DNA of the CDR3 is TGTGCCAGCAGCTCCCACATCGAGCAGTACTTC. Its protein is CASSSHIEQYF.